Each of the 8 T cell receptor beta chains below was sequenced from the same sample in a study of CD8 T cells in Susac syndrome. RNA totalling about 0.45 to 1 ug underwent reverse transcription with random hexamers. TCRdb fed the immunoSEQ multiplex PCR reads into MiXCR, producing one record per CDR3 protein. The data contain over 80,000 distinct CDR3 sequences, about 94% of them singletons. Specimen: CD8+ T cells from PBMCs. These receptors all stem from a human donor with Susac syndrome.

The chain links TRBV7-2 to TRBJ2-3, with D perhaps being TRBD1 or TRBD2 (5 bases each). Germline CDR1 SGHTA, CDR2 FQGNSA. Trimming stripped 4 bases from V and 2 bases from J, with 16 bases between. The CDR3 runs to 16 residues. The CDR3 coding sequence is TGTGCCAGCAGCTCAGGGAGCCCCTCCGTCACAGATACGCAGTATTTT. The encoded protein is CASSSGSPSVTDTQYF.

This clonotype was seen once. The CDR3 nucleotides read TGTGCCAGCAGCTCAAGGAGGGTTCAGGGGTACTCCTACGAGCAGTACTTC. Translation: CASSSRRVQGYSYEQYF. The chain uses TRBV4-2 and TRBJ2-7; possibly TRBD1 or TRBD2 for D (6 bases each). The length of the CDR3 is 17 residues. Germline CDR1 and CDR2: LGHNA and YNFKEQ. The V end lost 5 bases, the J end lost 0 bases, and 20 bases lay between the germline ends.

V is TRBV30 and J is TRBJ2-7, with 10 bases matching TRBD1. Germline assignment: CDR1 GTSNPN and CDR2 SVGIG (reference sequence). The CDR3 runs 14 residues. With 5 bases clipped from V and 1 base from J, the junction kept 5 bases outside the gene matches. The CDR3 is CAWAMGQGSYEQYF. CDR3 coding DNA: TGTGCCTGGGCTATGGGACAGGGGTCCTACGAGCAGTACTTC.

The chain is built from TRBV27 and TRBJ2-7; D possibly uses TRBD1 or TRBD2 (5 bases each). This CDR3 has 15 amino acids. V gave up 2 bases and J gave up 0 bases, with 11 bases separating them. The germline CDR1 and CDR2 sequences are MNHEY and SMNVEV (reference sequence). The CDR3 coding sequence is TGTGCCAGCAGTTTAACCAGAGGGGACTCCTACGAGCAGTACTTC. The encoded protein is CASSLTRGDSYEQYF.

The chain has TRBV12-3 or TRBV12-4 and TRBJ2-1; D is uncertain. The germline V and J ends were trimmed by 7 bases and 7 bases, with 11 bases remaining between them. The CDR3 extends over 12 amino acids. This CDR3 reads CASTYNPNEQFF. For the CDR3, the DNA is TGTGCCAGCACCTATAACCCGAATGAGCAGTTCTTC.

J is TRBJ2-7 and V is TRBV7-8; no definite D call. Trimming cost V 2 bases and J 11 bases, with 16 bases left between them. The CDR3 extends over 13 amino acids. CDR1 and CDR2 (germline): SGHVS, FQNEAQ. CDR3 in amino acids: CASSLPTNLWKYF. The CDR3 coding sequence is TGTGCCAGCAGCTTACCGACCAATCTTTGGAAGTACTTC. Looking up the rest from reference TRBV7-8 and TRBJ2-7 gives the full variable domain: GAGVSQSPRYKVAKRGQDVALRCDPISGHVSLFWYQQALGQGPEFLTYFQNEAQLDKSGLPSDRFFAERPEGSVSTLKIQRTQQEDSAVYLCASSLPTNLWKYFGPGTRLTVT.

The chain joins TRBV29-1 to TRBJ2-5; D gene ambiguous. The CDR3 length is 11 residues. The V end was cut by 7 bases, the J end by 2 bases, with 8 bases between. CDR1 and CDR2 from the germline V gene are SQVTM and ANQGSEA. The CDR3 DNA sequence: TGCAGCGATGGCCAGCAAGAGACCCAGTACTTC. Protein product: CSDGQQETQYF.

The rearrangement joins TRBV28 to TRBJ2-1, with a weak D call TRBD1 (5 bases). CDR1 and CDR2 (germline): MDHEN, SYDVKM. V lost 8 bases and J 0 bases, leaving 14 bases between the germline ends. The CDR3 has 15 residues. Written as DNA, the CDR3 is TGTGCCAGCGGGTTGGGGCGTAACTCCTACAATGAGCAGTTCTTC. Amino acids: CASGLGRNSYNEQFF.